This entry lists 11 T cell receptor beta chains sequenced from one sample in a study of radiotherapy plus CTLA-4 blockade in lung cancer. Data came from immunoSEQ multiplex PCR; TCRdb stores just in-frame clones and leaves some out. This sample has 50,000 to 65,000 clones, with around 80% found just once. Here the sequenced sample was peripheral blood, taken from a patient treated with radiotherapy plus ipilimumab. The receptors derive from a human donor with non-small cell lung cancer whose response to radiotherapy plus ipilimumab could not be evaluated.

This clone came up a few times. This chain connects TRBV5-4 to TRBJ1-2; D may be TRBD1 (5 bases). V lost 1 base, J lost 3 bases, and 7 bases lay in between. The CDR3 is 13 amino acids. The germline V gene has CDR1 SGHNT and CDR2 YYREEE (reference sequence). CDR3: CASSLKGYYGYTF. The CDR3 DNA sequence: TGTGCCAGCAGCTTGAAGGGGTACTATGGCTACACCTTC.

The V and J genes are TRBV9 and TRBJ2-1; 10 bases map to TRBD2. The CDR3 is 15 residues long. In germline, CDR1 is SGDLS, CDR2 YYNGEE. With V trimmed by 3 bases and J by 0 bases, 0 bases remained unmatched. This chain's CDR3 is CASSEREGSYNEQFF. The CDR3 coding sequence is TGTGCCAGCAGCGAGCGGGAGGGCTCCTACAATGAGCAGTTCTTC.

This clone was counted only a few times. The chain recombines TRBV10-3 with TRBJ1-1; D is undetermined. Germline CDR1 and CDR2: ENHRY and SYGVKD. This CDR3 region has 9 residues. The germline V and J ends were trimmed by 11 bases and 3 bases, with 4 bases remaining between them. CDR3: CALHTEAFF. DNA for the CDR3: TGTGCCCTACACACTGAAGCTTTCTTT.

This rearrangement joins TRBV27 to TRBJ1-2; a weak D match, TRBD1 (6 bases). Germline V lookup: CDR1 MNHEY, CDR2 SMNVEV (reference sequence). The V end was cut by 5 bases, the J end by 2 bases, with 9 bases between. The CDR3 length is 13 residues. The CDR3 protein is CASSGQSNYGYTF. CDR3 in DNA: TGTGCCAGCAGTGGACAGTCCAACTATGGCTACACCTTC.

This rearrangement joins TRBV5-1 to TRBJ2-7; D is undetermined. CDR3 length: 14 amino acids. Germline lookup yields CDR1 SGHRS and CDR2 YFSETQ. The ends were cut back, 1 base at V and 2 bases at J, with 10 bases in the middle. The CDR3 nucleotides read TGCGCCAGCAGCTTGTCTCGTTTCCCCTACGAGCAGTACTTC. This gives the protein CASSLSRFPYEQYF.

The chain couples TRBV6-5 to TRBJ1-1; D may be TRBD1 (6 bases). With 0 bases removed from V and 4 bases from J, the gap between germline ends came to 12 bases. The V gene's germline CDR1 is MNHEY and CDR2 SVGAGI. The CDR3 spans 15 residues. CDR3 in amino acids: CASSYSGGRGTEAFF. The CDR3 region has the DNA TGTGCCAGCAGTTACTCGGGGGGGCGAGGCACTGAAGCTTTCTTT.

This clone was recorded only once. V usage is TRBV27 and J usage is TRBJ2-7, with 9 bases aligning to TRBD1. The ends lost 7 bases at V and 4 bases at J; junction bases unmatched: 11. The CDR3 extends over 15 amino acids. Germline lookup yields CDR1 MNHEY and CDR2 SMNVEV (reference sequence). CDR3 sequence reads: CASTGSTGGRYEQYF. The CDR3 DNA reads TGTGCCAGCACGGGGTCTACAGGGGGCCGATACGAGCAGTACTTC.

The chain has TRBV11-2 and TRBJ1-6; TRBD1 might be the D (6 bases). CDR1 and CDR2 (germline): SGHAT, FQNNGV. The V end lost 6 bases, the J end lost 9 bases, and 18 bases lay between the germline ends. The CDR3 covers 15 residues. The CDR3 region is CASRYRQESSSPLHF. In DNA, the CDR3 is TGTGCCAGCAGGTATCGACAGGAGTCGAGTTCACCCCTCCACTTT.

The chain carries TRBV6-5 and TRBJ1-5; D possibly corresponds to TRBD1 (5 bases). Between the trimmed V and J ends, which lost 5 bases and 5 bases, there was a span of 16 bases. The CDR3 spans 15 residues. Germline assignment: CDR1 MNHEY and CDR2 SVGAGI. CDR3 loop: CASSRQPGGDQPQHF. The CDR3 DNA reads TGTGCCAGCAGTCGACAGCCTGGGGGGGATCAGCCCCAGCATTTT.

The CDR3 coding sequence is TGTGCCAGCAGTTACTCGATTCGGGGGGCTCAGCCCCAGCATTTT. Protein sequence: CASSYSIRGAQPQHF. The chain combines TRBV6-6 with TRBJ1-5; possibly TRBD1 for D (6 bases). The V gene lost 0 bases and the J gene lost 6 bases, with 12 bases spanning the gap. Germline V gene sequence: CDR1 MNHNY, CDR2 SVGAGI (reference sequence). The CDR3 loop spans 15 amino acids.

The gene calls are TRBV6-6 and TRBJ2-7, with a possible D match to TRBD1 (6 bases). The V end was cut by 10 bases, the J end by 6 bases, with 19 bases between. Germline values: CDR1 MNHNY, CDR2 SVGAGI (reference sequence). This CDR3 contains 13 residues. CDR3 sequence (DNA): TGTGCCACCCAACAGGGCCTGGGACGCGAGCAGTACTTC. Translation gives CATQQGLGREQYF.